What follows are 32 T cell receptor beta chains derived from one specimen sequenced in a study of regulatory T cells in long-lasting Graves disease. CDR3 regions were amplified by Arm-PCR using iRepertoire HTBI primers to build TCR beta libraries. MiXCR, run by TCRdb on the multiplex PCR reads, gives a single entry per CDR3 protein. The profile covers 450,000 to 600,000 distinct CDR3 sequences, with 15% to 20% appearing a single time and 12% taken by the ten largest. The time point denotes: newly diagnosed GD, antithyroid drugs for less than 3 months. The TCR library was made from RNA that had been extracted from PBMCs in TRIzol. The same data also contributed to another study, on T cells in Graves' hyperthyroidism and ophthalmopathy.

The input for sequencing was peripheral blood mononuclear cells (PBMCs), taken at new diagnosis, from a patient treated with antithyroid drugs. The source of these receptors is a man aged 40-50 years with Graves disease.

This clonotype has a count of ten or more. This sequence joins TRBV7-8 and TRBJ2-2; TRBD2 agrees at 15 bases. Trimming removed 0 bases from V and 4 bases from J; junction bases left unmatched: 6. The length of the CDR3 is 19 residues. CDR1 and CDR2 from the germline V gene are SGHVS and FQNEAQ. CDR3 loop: CASSLAGLAGGPGTGELFF. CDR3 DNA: TGTGCCAGCAGCTTAGCTGGACTAGCGGGAGGGCCGGGCACCGGGGAGCTGTTTTTT. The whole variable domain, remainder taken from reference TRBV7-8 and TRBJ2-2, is GAGVSQSPRYKVAKRGQDVALRCDPISGHVSLFWYQQALGQGPEFLTYFQNEAQLDKSGLPSDRFFAERPEGSVSTLKIQRTQQEDSAVYLCASSLAGLAGGPGTGELFFGEGSRLTVL.

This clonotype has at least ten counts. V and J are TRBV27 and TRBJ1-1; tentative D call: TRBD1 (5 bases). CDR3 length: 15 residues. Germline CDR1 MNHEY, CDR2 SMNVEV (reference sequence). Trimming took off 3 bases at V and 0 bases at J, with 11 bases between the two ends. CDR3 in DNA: TGTGCCAGCAGTTTTGGGGGACGGATGAACACTGAAGCTTTCTTT. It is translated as CASSFGGRMNTEAFF.

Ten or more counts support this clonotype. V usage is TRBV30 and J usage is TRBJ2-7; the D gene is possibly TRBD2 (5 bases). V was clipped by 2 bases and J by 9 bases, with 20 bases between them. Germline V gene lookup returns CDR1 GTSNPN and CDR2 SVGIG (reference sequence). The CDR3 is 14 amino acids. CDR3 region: CAWSMGRLRDSQYF. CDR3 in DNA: TGTGCCTGGAGTATGGGCCGTCTACGGGATTCGCAGTACTTC.

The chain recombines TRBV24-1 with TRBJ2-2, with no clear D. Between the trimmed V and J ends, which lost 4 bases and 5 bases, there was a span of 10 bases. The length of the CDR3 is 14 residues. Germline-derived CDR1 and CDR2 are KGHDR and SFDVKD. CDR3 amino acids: CATSDAGRTGELFF. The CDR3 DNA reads TGTGCCACCAGTGACGCAGGTCGGACCGGGGAGCTGTTTTTT.

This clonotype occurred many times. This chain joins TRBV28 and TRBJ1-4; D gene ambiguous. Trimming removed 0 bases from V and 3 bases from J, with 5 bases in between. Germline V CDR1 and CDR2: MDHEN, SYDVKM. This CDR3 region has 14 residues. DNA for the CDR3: TGTGCCAGCAGTTTATGGAAAGCTAATGAAAAACTGTTTTTT. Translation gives CASSLWKANEKLFF.

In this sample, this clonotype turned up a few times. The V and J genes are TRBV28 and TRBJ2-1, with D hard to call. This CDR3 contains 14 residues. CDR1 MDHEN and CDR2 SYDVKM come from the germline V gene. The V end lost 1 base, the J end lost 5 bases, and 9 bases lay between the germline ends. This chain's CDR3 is CASSLSARHNEQFF. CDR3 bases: TGTGCCAGCAGTTTATCGGCGAGGCACAATGAGCAGTTCTTC.

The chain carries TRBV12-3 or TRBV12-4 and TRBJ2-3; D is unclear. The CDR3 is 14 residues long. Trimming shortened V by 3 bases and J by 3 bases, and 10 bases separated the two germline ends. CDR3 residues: CASSFLTKTDTQYF. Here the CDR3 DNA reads TGTGCCAGCAGTTTTCTGACAAAAACAGATACGCAGTATTTT.

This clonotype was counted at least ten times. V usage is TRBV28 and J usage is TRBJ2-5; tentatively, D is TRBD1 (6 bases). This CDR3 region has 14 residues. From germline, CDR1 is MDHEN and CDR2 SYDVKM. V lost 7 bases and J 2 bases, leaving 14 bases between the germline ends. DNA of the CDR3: TGTGCCAGCACCACGGACAGACGGCAAGAGACCCAGTACTTC. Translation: CASTTDRRQETQYF. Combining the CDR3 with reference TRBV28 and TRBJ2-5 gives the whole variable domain DVKVTQSSRYLVKRTGEKVFLECVQDMDHENMFWYRQDPGLGLRLIYFSYDVKMKEKGDIPEGYSVSREKKERFSLILESASTNQTSMYLCASTTDRRQETQYFGPGTRLLVL.

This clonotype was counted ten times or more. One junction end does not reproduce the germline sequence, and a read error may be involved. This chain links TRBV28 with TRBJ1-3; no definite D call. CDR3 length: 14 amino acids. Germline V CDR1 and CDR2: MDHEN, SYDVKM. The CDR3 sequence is CASSFGSSGNTTYF. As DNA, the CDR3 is TGTGCCAGCAGTTTCGGGAGCTCTGGAAACACCACATATTTT.

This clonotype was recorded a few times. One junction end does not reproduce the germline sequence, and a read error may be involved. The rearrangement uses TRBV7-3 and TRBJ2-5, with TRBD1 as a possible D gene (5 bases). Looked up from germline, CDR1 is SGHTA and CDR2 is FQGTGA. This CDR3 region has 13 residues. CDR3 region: CASSLTWDGALVF. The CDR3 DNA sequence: TGTGCCAGCAGCTTAACTTGGGATGGGGCCCTGGTCTTC. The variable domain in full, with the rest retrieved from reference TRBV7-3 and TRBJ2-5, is GAGVSQTPSNKVTEKGKYVELRCDPISGHTALYWYRQSLGQGPEFLIYFQGTGAADDSGLPNDRFFAVRPEGSVSTLKIQRTERGDSAVYLCASSLTWDGALVFGPGTRLLVL.

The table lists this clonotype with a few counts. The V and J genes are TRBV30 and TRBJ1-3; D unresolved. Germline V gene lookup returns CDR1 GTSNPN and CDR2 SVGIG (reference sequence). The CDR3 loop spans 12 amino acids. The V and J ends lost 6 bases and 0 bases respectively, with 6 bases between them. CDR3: CACAVSGNTIYF. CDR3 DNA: TGTGCCTGCGCAGTCTCTGGAAACACCATATATTTT.

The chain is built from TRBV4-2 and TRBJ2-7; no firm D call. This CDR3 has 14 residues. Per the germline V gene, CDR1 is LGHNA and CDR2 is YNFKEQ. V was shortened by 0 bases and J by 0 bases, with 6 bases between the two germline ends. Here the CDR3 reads CASSQDRSSYEQYF. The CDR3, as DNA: TGTGCCAGCAGCCAAGACAGGAGCTCCTACGAGCAGTACTTC.

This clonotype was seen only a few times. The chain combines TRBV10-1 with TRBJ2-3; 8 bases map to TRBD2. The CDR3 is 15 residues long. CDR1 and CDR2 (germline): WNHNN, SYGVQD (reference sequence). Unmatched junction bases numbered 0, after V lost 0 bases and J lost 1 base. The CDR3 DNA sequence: TGCGCCAGCAGTGAGTCGCGGGGGGGCACAGATACGCAGTATTTT. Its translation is CASSESRGGTDTQYF.

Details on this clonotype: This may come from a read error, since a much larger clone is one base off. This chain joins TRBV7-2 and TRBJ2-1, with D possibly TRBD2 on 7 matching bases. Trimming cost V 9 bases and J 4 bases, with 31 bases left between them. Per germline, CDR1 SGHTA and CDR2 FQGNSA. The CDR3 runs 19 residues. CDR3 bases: TGTGCCAGTTCTGGACTAGTCCGAGTACAGGGAAGAAGGTACAATGAGCAGTTCTTC. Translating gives CASSGLVRVQGRRYNEQFF.

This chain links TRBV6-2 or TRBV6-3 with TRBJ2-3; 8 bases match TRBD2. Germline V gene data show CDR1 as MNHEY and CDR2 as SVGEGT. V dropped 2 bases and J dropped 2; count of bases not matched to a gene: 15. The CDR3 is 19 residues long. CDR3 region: CASSYRPAGSSGLTDTQYF. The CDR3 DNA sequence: TGTGCCAGCAGTTACCGCCCTGCCGGCTCTAGCGGGCTCACAGATACGCAGTATTTT.

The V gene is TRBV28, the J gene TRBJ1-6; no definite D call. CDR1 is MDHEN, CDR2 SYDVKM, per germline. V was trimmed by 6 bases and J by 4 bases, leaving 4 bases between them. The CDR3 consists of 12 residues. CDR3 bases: TGTGCCAGCAGACGGTATAATTCACCCCTCCACTTT. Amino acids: CASRRYNSPLHF.

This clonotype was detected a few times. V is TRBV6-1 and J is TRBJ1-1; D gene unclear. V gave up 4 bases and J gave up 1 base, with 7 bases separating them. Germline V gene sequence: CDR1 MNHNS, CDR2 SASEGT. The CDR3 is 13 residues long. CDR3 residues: CASSAQANTEAFF. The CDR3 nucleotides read TGTGCCAGCAGTGCGCAGGCGAACACTGAAGCTTTCTTT.

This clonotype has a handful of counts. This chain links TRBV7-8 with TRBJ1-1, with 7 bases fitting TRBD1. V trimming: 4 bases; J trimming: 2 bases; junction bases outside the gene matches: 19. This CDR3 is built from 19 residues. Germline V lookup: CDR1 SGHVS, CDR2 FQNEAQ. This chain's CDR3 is CASSSRQGGDSSFNTEAFF. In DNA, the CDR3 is TGTGCCAGCAGCTCCCGACAAGGGGGCGACTCGAGTTTCAACACTGAAGCTTTCTTT.

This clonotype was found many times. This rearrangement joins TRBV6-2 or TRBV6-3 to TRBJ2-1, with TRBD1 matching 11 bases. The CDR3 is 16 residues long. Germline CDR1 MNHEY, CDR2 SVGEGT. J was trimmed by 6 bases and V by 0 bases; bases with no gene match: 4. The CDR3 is CASSYSDGTGGNEQFF. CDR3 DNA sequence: TGTGCCAGCAGTTACTCTGACGGGACAGGGGGCAATGAGCAGTTCTTC.

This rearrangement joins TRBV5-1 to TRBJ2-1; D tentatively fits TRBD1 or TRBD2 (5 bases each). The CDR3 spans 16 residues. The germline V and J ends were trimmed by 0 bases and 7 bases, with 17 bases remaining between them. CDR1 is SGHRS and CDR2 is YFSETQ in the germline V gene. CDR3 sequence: CASSLGSGPKNNEQFF. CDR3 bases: TGCGCCAGCAGCTTGGGTTCGGGACCCAAAAATAATGAGCAGTTCTTC. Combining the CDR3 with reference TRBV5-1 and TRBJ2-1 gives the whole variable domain KAGVTQTPRYLIKTRGQQVTLSCSPISGHRSVSWYQQTPGQGLQFLFEYFSETQRNKGNFPGRFSGRQFSNSRSEMNVSTLELGDSALYLCASSLGSGPKNNEQFFGPGTRLTVL.

CDR3 bases: TGTGCCTGGCAAGGTGCAACCTATGGCTACACCTTC. It translates to CAWQGATYGYTF. This chain connects TRBV30 to TRBJ1-2; D gene unclear. The CDR3 extends over 12 amino acids. Per germline, CDR1 GTSNPN and CDR2 SVGIG (reference sequence). The V end was cut by 5 bases, the J end by 4 bases, with 11 bases between.

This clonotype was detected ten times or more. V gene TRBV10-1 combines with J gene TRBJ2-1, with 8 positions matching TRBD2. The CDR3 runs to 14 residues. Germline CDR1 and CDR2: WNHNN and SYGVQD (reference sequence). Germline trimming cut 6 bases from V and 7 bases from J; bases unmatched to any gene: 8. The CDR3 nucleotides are TGCGCCAGCAGCGTCGGACTAGCTGGTAATGAGCAGTTCTTC. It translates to CASSVGLAGNEQFF.

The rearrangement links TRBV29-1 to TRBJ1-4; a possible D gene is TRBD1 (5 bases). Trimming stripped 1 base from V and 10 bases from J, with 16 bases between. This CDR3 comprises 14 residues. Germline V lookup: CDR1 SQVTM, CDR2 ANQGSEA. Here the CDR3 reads CSVEGGQGPRKLFF. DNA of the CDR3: TGCAGCGTTGAAGGTGGGCAGGGCCCGCGAAAACTGTTTTTT.

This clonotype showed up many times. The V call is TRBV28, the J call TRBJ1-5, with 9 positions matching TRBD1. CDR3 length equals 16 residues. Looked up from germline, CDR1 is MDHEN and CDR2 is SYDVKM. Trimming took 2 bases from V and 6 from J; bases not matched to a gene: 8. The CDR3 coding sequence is TGTGCCAGCAGTTTACACCCGGGACAGGGATTTCAGCCCCAGCATTTT. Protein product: CASSLHPGQGFQPQHF.

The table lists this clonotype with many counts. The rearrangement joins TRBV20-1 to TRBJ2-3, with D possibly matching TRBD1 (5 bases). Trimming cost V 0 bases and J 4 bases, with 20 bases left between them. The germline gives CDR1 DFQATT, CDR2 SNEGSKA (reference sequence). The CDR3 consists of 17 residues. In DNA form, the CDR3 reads TGCAGTGCTAGAGATCGTCGGACACCACAGTATTCAGATACGCAGTATTTT. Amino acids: CSARDRRTPQYSDTQYF.

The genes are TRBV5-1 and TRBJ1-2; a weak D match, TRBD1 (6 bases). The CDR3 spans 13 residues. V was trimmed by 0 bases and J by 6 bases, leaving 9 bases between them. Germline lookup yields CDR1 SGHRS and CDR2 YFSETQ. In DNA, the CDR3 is TGCGCCAGCAGCTTGGCATGGACAGATGGCTACACCTTC. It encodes CASSLAWTDGYTF.

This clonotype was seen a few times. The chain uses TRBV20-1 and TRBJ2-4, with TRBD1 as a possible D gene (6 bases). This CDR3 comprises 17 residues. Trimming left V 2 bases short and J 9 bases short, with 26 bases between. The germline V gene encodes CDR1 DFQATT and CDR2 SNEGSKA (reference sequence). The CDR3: CSARPQQGILARGIQYF. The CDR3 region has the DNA TGCAGTGCTAGACCACAACAGGGAATATTAGCCAGGGGCATTCAGTACTTC.

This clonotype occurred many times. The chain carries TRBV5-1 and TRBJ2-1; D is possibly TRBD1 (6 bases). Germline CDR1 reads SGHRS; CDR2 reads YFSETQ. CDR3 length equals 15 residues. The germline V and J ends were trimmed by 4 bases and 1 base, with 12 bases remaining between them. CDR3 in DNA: TGCGCCAGCAGCCGTGAACAGGGATCCTACAATGAGCAGTTCTTC. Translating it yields CASSREQGSYNEQFF.

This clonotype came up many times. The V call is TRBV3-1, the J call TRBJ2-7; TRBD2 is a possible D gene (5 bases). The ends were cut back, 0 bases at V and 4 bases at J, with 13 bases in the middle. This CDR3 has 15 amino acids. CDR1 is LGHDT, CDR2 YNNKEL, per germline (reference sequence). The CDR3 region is CASSQDQVRGYEQYF. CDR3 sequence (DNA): TGTGCCAGCAGCCAAGATCAAGTGCGAGGGTACGAGCAGTACTTC.

Here the CDR3 DNA reads TGTGCCAGCAGTTTATCGGTTCGCAGCCTTTCCTACGAGCAGTACTTC. It specifies CASSLSVRSLSYEQYF. The V call is TRBV27, the J call TRBJ2-7; D gene uncertain. CDR3 length: 16 amino acids. Per the germline V gene, CDR1 is MNHEY and CDR2 is SMNVEV (reference sequence). V lost 0 bases, J lost 1 base, and 13 bases lay in between.

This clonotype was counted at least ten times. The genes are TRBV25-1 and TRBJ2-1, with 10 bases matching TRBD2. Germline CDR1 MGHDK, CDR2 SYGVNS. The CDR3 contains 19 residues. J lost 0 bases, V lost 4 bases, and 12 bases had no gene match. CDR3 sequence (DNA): TGTGCCAGCAGTGCATCAAGGGGTAGCGGGAGGAACTCCTACAATGAGCAGTTCTTC. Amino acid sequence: CASSASRGSGRNSYNEQFF.

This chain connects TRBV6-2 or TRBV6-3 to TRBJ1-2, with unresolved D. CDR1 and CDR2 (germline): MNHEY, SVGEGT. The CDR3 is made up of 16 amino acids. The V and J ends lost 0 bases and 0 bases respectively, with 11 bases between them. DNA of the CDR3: TGTGCCAGCAGTTACTCTGGGAGCCGAACTAACTATGGCTACACCTTC. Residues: CASSYSGSRTNYGYTF.